These 19 T cell receptor beta chains originate from one sample sequenced in a study of early T cells in non-severe SARS-CoV-2 infection. TCRdb reanalysed the 5' RACE reads using MiXCR and keeps one entry per CDR3 protein. There are over 45,000 distinct CDR3 sequences in the sample; 5.6% occur only once, and about 4.4% lies in the top ten. The sequenced material came from whole blood. These receptors were taken from an adult who was a healthcare worker with PCR-confirmed SARS-CoV-2 infection or an uninfected control (not recorded which).

This clonotype was seen only a few times. The rearrangement uses TRBV6-5 and TRBJ2-1; TRBD2 matches at 11 bases. CDR1 is MNHEY, CDR2 SVGAGI, per germline. This CDR3 spans 14 amino acids. Trimming took 7 bases from V and 9 from J; bases not matched to a gene: 8. The CDR3 coding sequence is TGTGCCAGCACCTTAGCGGGAGGGCCAAGTGAGCAGTTCTTC. It is translated as CASTLAGGPSEQFF.

The V gene is TRBV4-3, the J gene TRBJ2-6; 7 bases map to TRBD1. With V trimmed by 4 bases and J by 2 bases, 2 bases remained unmatched. The germline V gene has CDR1 LGHNA and CDR2 YSLEER. The CDR3 runs to 15 residues. DNA for the CDR3: TGCGCCAGCAGCCCAGGGGGTACTGGGGCCAACGTCCTGACTTTC. Encoded protein: CASSPGGTGANVLTF.

This clonotype was observed at least ten times. CDR3 sequence (DNA): TGTGCCAGCGGTAGCACAGATACGCAGTATTTT. This codes for CASGSTDTQYF. The chain is built from TRBV6-5 and TRBJ2-3; D is unclear. The CDR3 spans 11 residues. Trimming removed 8 bases at V and 0 bases at J, with 3 bases between. CDR1 MNHEY and CDR2 SVGAGI come from the germline V gene.

This clonotype showed up many times. The rearrangement uses TRBV7-2 and TRBJ1-2; 7 nucleotides match TRBD1. Germline-derived CDR1 and CDR2 are SGHTA and FQGNSA. Trimming removed 5 bases from V and 4 bases from J; junction bases left unmatched: 4. The CDR3 contains 13 residues. The CDR3 region has the DNA TGTGCCAGCAGCCGGGACAGCCGCTATGGCTACACCTTC. Its translation is CASSRDSRYGYTF.

The rearrangement joins TRBV24-1 to TRBJ1-2; unclear D gene. The germline V gene has CDR1 KGHDR and CDR2 SFDVKD. The CDR3 is 14 residues long. V dropped 3 bases and J dropped 2 bases, with 9 bases sitting between them. This chain's CDR3 is CATSDQQRNYGYTF. The CDR3 DNA reads TGTGCCACCAGTGATCAACAGAGGAACTATGGCTACACCTTC.

Concerning this clonotype itself: A much larger clone differs from this one at a single base, so this may be a read error. The V and J genes are TRBV5-4 and TRBJ2-7; D remains ambiguous. CDR1 is SGHNT and CDR2 is YYREEE in the germline V gene (reference sequence). The length of the CDR3 is 12 residues. Here the CDR3 DNA reads TGTGCCAGCAGCGCAGCATCCTACGAGCTGTACTTC. Translated: CASSAASYELYF.

In its sample, this clonotype was seen many times. The chain combines TRBV6-1 with TRBJ1-1; a possible D gene is TRBD1 (6 bases). V was clipped by 6 bases and J by 1 base, with 12 bases between them. Germline V gene data show CDR1 as MNHNS and CDR2 as SASEGT. The CDR3 consists of 14 residues. The CDR3, as DNA: TGTGCCAGCAGAGACACAGGGAAGAACACTGAAGCTTTCTTT. As protein: CASRDTGKNTEAFF.

This clonotype has more than one count but fewer than ten. CDR3 bases: TGTGCCAGCAGTGCCATAGAACTAGCGGGAGACCACAATGAGCAGTTCTTC. This sequence encodes CASSAIELAGDHNEQFF. The chain links TRBV27 to TRBJ2-1, with TRBD2 identical over 11 bases. Germline CDR1 reads MNHEY; CDR2 reads SMNVEV (reference sequence). The ends lost 5 bases at V and 5 bases at J; junction bases unmatched: 11. The CDR3 spans 17 residues.

This clonotype was detected ten times or more. The gene calls are TRBV4-1 and TRBJ1-6; D is uncertain. CDR1 and CDR2 from the germline V gene are MGHRA and YSYEKL. This CDR3 contains 14 residues. V was trimmed by 0 bases and J by 6 bases, leaving 6 bases between them. The CDR3 loop reads CASSQEFSNSPLHF. The DNA for the CDR3 is TGCGCCAGCAGCCAAGAGTTCAGTAATTCACCCCTCCACTTT.

In this sample, this clonotype turned up many times. The chain employs TRBV7-2 and TRBJ2-1; D unresolved. The CDR3 is 15 residues long. Trimming removed 6 bases from V and 5 bases from J, with 17 bases in between. CDR1 and CDR2 from the germline V gene are SGHTA and FQGNSA. CDR3: CASSPPRKPDNEQFF. CDR3 coding DNA: TGTGCCAGCAGTCCACCCCGAAAGCCTGACAATGAGCAGTTCTTC.

The chain carries TRBV25-1 and TRBJ1-1; D not certain. The CDR3 runs to 16 residues. Germline lookup yields CDR1 MGHDK and CDR2 SYGVNS. V gave up 6 bases and J gave up 2 bases, with 19 bases separating them. The CDR3 coding sequence is TGTGCCAGCAGGGACTCTTTCGGGATCCCTAACACTGAAGCTTTCTTT. It specifies CASRDSFGIPNTEAFF.

The table lists this clonotype with many counts. This chain connects TRBV20-1 to TRBJ2-7; 8 bases match TRBD2. The CDR3 contains 14 residues. V trimming: 5 bases; J trimming: 0 bases; junction bases outside the gene matches: 6. Germline V gene data show CDR1 as DFQATT and CDR2 as SNEGSKA (reference sequence). CDR3 nucleotide sequence: TGCAGTGCTCGAACCGGGACTAGCTCCTACGAGCAGTACTTC. Residues: CSARTGTSSYEQYF.

The sample holds many counts of this clonotype. This chain joins TRBV12-3 or TRBV12-4 and TRBJ2-3, with D unresolved. This CDR3 spans 12 amino acids. V was cut by 6 bases and J by 3 bases, with 7 bases left in between. CDR3 protein: CASRPLTDTQYF. CDR3 bases: TGTGCCAGCAGGCCCCTTACAGATACGCAGTATTTT.

This chain links TRBV6-1 with TRBJ1-2, with a possible D match to TRBD1 (6 bases). Trimming took off 7 bases at V and 2 bases at J, with 14 bases between the two ends. This CDR3 is built from 14 residues. In germline, CDR1 is MNHNS, CDR2 SASEGT. DNA of the CDR3: TGTGCCAGCACCGTCCACAGGGCCAACTATGGCTACACCTTC. Translating gives CASTVHRANYGYTF.

The chain carries TRBV12-3 or TRBV12-4 and TRBJ2-7, with D tentatively TRBD2 (6 bases). The CDR3 consists of 12 residues. With 3 bases removed from V and 5 bases from J, the gap between germline ends came to 8 bases. CDR3 sequence: CASSFAGNEQYF. The CDR3 DNA is TGTGCCAGCAGTTTCGCGGGGAACGAGCAGTACTTC.

The sample holds many counts of this clonotype. The chain has TRBV27 and TRBJ2-2; 8 bases map to TRBD1. Germline-derived CDR1 and CDR2 are MNHEY and SMNVEV (reference sequence). Trimming took 4 bases from V and 4 from J; bases not matched to a gene: 14. The CDR3 runs to 18 residues. In nucleotides, the CDR3 is TGTGCCAGCAGTTCCCTAGGACAGGGCCTCGTTCGCACCGGGGAGCTGTTTTTT. Its translation is CASSSLGQGLVRTGELFF.

This clonotype has ten or more counts. V is TRBV7-2 and J is TRBJ2-1, with D maybe TRBD2 (6 bases). Germline values: CDR1 SGHTA, CDR2 FQGNSA. This CDR3 is 16 amino acids long. V was pared by 6 bases and J by 6 bases, with 21 bases between. CDR3 sequence (DNA): TGTGCCAGCAGTCCCCTGGGACTCCAACTTTCCAATGAGCAGTTCTTC. Translated, it gives CASSPLGLQLSNEQFF.

This clonotype appeared many times. This chain uses TRBV29-1 with TRBJ2-7, with a possible D match to TRBD1 (6 bases). The CDR3 spans 16 residues. Germline V gene sequence: CDR1 SQVTM, CDR2 ANQGSEA. Trimming took 0 bases from V and 1 from J, leaving 16 bases between them. The DNA for the CDR3 is TGCAGCGTTGAAGATCTTCAGGGGATGCCTTCCTACGAGCAGTACTTC. It codes for CSVEDLQGMPSYEQYF.

This clonotype came up many times. This sequence joins TRBV29-1 and TRBJ2-1; 7 nucleotides match TRBD2. Germline V lookup: CDR1 SQVTM, CDR2 ANQGSEA. V trimming: 4 bases; J trimming: 7 bases; junction bases outside the gene matches: 7. The CDR3 runs to 13 residues. The CDR3, as DNA: TGCAGCGTTGTGGCGGGAGTCTTAAATGAGCAGTTCTTC. Protein sequence: CSVVAGVLNEQFF.